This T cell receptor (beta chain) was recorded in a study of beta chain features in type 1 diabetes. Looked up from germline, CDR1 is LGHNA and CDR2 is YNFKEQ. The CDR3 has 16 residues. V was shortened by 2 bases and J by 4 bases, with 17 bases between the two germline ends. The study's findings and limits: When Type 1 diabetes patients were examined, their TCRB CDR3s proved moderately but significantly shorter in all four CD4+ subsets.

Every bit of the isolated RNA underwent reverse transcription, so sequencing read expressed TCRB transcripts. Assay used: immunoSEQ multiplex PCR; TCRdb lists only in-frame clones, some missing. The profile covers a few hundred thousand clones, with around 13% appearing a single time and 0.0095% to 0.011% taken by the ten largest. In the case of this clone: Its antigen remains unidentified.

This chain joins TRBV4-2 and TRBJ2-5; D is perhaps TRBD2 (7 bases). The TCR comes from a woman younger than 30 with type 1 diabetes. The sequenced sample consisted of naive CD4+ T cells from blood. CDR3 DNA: TGTGCCAGCAGCCAAAGGGGGGGGCCTCTTCGAGAGACCCAGTACTTC. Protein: CASSQRGGPLRETQYF.